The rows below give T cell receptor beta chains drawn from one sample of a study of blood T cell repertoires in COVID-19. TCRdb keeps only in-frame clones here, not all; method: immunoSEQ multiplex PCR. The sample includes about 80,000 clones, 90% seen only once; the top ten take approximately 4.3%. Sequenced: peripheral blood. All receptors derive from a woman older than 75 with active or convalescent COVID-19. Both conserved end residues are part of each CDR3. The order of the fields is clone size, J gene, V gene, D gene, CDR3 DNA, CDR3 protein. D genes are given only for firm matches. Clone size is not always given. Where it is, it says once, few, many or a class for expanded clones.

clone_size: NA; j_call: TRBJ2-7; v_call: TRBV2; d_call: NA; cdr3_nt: TGTGCCAGCAGTCTTGACAGGCTTTCCTACGAGCAGTACTTC; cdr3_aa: CASSLDRLSYEQYF
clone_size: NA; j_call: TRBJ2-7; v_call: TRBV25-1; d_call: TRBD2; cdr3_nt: TGTGCCACCGGGGGGGCCTACGAGCAGTACTTC; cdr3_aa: CATGGAYEQYF
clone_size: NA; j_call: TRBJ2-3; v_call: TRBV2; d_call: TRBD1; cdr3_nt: TGTGCCAGCAGACCCGACAGGGGGCCCGCAGATACGCAGTATTTT; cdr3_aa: CASRPDRGPADTQYF
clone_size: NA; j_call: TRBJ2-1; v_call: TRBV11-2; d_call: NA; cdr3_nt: TGTGCCAGCAGCAATACGGCTAGCCACAATGAGCAGTTCTTC; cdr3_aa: CASSNTASHNEQFF
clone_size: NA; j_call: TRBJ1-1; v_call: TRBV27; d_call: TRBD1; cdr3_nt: TGTGCCAGCAGTTTTGGGACAGGGGGCACCACTGAAGCTTTCTTT; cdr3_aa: CASSFGTGGTTEAFF
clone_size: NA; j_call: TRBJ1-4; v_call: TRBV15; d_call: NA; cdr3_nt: TGTGCCACCAGCAGAGATAACAGAAGAAATGAAAAACTGTTTTTT; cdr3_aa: CATSRDNRRNEKLFF
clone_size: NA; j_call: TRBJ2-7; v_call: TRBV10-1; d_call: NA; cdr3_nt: TGCGCCAGCAGTGAGTCAGGGGCCGGGTACGAGCAGTACTTC; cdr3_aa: CASSESGAGYEQYF
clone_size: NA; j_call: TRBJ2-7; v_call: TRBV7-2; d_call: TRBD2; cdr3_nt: TGTGCCAGCAGCTTACGCCCTCTAGCGGGGACCTCCTACGAGCAGTACTTC; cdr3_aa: CASSLRPLAGTSYEQYF
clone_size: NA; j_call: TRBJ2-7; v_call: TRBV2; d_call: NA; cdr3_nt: TGTGCCAGCAGTGAGCCGTTCCGACAGGAATACGAGCAGTACTTC; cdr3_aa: CASSEPFRQEYEQYF
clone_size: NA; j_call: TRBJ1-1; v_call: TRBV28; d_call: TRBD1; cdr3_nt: TGTGCCAGCAGCTTATGGACCGGACAGGGCCGAGCTTTCTTT; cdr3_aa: CASSLWTGQGRAFF
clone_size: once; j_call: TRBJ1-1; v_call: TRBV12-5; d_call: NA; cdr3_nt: TGTGCTAGCAATACCGAGAAGAACACTGAAGCTTTCTTT; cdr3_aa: CASNTEKNTEAFF
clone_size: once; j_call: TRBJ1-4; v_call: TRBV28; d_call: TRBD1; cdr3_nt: TGTGCCAGCAGTAGACAGGGTTTTAGTGAAAAACTGTTTTTT; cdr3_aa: CASSRQGFSEKLFF
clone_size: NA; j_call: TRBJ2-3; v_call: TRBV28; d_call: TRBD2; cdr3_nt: TGTGCCAGCAGTTTACGAAGGACTAGCGCTTACACAGATACGCAGTATTTT; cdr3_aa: CASSLRRTSAYTDTQYF
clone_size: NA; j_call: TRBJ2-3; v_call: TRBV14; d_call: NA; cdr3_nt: TGTGCCAGCAGCCAACATGTAGTTCCAGATACGCAGTATTTT; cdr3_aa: CASSQHVVPDTQYF
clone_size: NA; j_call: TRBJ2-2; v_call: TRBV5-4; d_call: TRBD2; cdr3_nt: TGTGCCAGCAGCGGCCCTAGCGGGAGCACCGGGGAGCTGTTTTTT; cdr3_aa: CASSGPSGSTGELFF
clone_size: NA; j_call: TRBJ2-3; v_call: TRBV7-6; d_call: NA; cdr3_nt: TGTGCCAGCAGCTTTGGGCGGGACGGCACAGATACGCAGTATTTT; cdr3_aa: CASSFGRDGTDTQYF
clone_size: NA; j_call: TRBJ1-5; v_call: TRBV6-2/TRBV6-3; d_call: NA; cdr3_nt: TGTGCCAGCAGCCTAACCCGGGGGAATCAGCCCCAGCATTTT; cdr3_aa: CASSLTRGNQPQHF
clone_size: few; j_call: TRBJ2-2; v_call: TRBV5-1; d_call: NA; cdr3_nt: TGCGCCAGCAGCTTAGAGGGAACCGGGGAGCTGTTTTTT; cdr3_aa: CASSLEGTGELFF
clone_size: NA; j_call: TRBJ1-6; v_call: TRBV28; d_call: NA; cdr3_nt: TGTGCCAGCAGGGGGAGGGCTCAAAGGATTTCACCCCTCCACTTT; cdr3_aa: CASRGRAQRISPLHF
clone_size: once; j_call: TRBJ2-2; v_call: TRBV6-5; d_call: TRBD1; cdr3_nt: TGTGCCAGCAGTTCGACCGGGACAGGGAAACCCGGGGAGCTGTTTTTT; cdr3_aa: CASSSTGTGKPGELFF
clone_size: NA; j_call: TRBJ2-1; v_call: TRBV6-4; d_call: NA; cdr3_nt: TGTGCCAGCAGTCAACAGGTGAATGAGCAGTTCTTC; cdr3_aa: CASSQQVNEQFF
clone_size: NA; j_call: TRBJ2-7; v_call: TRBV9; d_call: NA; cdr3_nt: TGTGCCAGCAGCCCCCTAGGTGCTTACCCCTCCTACGAGCAGTACTTC; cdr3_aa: CASSPLGAYPSYEQYF
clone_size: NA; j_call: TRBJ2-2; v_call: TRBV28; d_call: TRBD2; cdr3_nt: TGTGCCAGCAGCCCCAGCGGGAGAGGGGACACCGGGGAGCTGTTTTTT; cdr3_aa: CASSPSGRGDTGELFF
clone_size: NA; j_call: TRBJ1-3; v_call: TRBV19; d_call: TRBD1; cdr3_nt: TGTGCCAGTAGTTACGGGACAGGGAGAGGAAACACCATATATTTT; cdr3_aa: CASSYGTGRGNTIYF